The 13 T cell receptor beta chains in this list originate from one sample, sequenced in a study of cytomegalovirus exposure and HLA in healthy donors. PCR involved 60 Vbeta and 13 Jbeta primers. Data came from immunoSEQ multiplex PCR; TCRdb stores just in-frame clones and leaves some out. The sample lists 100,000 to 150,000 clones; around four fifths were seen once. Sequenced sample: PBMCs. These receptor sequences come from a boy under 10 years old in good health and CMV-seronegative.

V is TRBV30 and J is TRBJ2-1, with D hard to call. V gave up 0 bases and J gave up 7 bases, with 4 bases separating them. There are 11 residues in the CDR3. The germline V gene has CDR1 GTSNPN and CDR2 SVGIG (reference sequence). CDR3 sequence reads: CAWSVKNEQFF. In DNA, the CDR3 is TGTGCCTGGAGTGTTAAAAATGAGCAGTTCTTC. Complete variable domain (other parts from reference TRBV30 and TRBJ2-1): SQTIHQWPATLVQPVGSPLSLECTVEGTSNPNLYWYRQAAGRGLQLLFYSVGIGQISSEVPQNLSASRPQDRQFILSSKKLLLSDSGFYLCAWSVKNEQFFGPGTRLTVL.

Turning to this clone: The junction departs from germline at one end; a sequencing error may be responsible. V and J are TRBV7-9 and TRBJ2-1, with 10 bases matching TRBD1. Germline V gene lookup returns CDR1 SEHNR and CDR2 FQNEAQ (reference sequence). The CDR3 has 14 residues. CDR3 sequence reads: CSSGGQGGNWEQFF. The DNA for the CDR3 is TGTTCCAGCGGAGGACAGGGGGGAAATTGGGAGCAGTTCTTC. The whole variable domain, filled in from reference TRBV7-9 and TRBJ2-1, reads DTGVSQNPRHKITKRGQNVTFRCDPISEHNRLYWYRQTLGQGPEFLTYFQNEAQLEKSRLLSDRFSAERPKGSFSTLEIQRTEQGDSAMYLCSSGGQGGNWEQFFGPGTRLTVL.

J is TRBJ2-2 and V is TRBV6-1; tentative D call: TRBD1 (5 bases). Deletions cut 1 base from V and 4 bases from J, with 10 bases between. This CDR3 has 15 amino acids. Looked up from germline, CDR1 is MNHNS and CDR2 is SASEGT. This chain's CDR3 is CASSEVAGSTGELFF. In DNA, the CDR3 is TGTGCCAGCAGTGAAGTGGCAGGGTCCACCGGGGAGCTGTTTTTT.

This CDR3 is CASKLAPRESGNTIYF. The DNA of the CDR3 is TGTGCCAGCAAGTTGGCCCCTCGGGAATCTGGAAACACCATATATTTT. The chain joins TRBV2 to TRBJ1-3; D is unclear. The V gene lost 7 bases and the J gene lost 1 base, with 17 bases spanning the gap. Germline CDR1 reads SNHLY; CDR2 reads FYNNEI. CDR3 length: 16 residues. Full variable domain (rest looked up from reference TRBV2 and TRBJ1-3): EPEVTQTPSHQVTQMGQEVILRCVPISNHLYFYWYRQILGQKVEFLVSFYNNEISEKSEIFDDQFSVERPDGSNFTLKIRSTKLEDSAMYFCASKLAPRESGNTIYFGEGSWLTVV.

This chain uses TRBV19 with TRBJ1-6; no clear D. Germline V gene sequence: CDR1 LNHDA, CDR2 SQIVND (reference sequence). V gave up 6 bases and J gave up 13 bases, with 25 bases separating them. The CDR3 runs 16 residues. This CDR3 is CASSTDLHKTSRPLHF. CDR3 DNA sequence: TGTGCCAGTAGCACTGACCTGCATAAGACAAGCAGGCCCCTCCACTTT.

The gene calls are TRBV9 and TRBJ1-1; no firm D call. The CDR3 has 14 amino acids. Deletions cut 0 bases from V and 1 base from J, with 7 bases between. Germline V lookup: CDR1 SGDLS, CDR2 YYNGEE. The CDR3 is CASSVVTGNTEAFF. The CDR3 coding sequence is TGTGCCAGCAGCGTAGTGACGGGGAACACTGAAGCTTTCTTT.

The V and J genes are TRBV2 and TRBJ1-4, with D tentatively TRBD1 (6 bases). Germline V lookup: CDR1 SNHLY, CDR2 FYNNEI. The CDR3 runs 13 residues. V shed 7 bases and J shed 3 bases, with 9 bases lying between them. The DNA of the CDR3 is TGTGCCAGCACGTGGACAGCTAATGAAAAACTGTTTTTT. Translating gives CASTWTANEKLFF.

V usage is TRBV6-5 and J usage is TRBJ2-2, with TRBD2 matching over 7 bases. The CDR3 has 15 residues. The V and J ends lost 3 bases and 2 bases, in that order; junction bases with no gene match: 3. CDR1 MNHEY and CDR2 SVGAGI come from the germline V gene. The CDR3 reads CASSYTGGNTGELFF. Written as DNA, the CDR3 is TGTGCCAGCAGTTATACGGGGGGAAACACCGGGGAGCTGTTTTTT.

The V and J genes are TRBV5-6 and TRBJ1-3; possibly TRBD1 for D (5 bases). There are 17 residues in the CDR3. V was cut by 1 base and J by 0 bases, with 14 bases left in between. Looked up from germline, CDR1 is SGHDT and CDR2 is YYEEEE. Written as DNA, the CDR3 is TGTGCCAGCAGCTTGTCGGGGGGGGGATTCTCTGGAAACACCATATATTTT. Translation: CASSLSGGGFSGNTIYF.

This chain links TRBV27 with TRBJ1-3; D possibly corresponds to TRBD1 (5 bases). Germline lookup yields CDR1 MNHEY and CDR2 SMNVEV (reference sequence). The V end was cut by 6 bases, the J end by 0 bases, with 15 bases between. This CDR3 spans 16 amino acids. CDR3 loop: CASSLYGGFSGNTIYF. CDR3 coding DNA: TGTGCCAGCAGCCTATACGGGGGTTTCTCTGGAAACACCATATATTTT.

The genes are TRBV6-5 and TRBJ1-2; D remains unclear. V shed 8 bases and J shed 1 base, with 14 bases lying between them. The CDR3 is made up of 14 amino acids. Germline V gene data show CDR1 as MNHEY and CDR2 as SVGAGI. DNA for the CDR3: TGTGCCAGCCGGGGTGGGGATTTTAACTATGGCTACACCTTC. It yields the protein CASRGGDFNYGYTF.

CDR3 sequence: CASSWGQPYGYTF. The CDR3 region has the DNA TGTGCCAGCAGCTGGGGACAGCCCTATGGCTACACCTTC. The chain combines TRBV7-8 with TRBJ1-2; 7 bases align to TRBD1. The V segment lost 4 bases and the J segment 4 bases; nucleotides outside the gene matches: 3. Germline values: CDR1 SGHVS, CDR2 FQNEAQ. The CDR3 loop spans 13 amino acids.

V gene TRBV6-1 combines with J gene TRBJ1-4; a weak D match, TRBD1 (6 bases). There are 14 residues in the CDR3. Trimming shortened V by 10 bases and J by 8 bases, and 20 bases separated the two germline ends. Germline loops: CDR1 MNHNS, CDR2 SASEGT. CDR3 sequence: CATSPGQGIEKLFF. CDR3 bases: TGTGCCACCTCACCCGGGCAGGGGATAGAAAAACTGTTTTTT.